One sample yielded the 22 T cell receptor beta chains listed below, sequenced in a study of blood T cell repertoires in COVID-19. Method: immunoSEQ multiplex PCR; TCRdb's copy keeps in-frame clones and lacks some. The table lists around 470,000 clones, roughly 88% of them singletons. Sequencing input: PBMCs or T cells enriched from blood (not recorded which). All receptors come from a man younger than 35 who had recovered from COVID-19.

The rearrangement joins TRBV6-6 to TRBJ1-1; 7 positions match TRBD1. This CDR3 spans 15 amino acids. V gave up 0 bases and J gave up 1 base; unmatched junction bases: 2. Germline V gene data show CDR1 as MNHNY and CDR2 as SVGAGI (reference sequence). The CDR3 reads CASSYSTGKNTEAFF. The CDR3 bases are TGTGCCAGCAGTTACTCGACAGGGAAGAACACTGAAGCTTTCTTT.

V usage is TRBV20-1 and J usage is TRBJ2-1; no clear D gene. The CDR3 spans 13 residues. Trimming pared 3 bases from V and 7 bases from J, leaving 13 bases between. Looked up from germline, CDR1 is DFQATT and CDR2 is SNEGSKA (reference sequence). The CDR3 region is CSASIPPRNEQFF. CDR3 coding DNA: TGCAGTGCTAGTATCCCTCCTCGTAATGAGCAGTTCTTC.

This chain joins TRBV5-1 and TRBJ1-1; D remains ambiguous. Looked up from germline, CDR1 is SGHRS and CDR2 is YFSETQ. Trimming shortened V by 4 bases and J by 3 bases, and 16 bases separated the two germline ends. The CDR3 runs to 15 residues. DNA for the CDR3: TGCGCCAGCAGCACGATCGGGAAATCCGACACTGAAGCTTTCTTT. Translating gives CASSTIGKSDTEAFF.

The rearrangement links TRBV3-1 (or the pseudogene TRBV3-2) to TRBJ1-1; 7 nucleotides align to TRBD1. CDR1 is LGHDT and CDR2 is YNNKEL in the germline V gene (reference sequence). The CDR3 is made up of 15 amino acids. The trim removed 4 bases at V and 0 bases at J, leaving 5 bases unmatched. The CDR3 loop reads CASSLRGAMNTEAFF. CDR3 in DNA: TGTGCCAGCAGCCTCAGGGGGGCAATGAACACTGAAGCTTTCTTT.

This rearrangement joins TRBV6-5 to TRBJ1-2, with 8 bases identical to TRBD1. CDR1 MNHEY and CDR2 SVGAGI come from the germline V gene. The CDR3 is 12 amino acids. The CDR3 is CLTGAENYGYTF. CDR3 bases: TGTCTGACAGGGGCCGAAAACTATGGCTACACCTTC.

This rearrangement joins TRBV27 to TRBJ2-3; a possible D gene is TRBD2 (6 bases). The V and J ends lost 3 bases and 0 bases respectively, with 10 bases between them. Germline lookup yields CDR1 MNHEY and CDR2 SMNVEV (reference sequence). The CDR3 contains 15 residues. CDR3 DNA sequence: TGTGCCAGCAGTTTGTGGGCGGGAAGCACAGATACGCAGTATTTT. Protein product: CASSLWAGSTDTQYF.

V usage is TRBV4-2 and J usage is TRBJ2-5, with D possibly matching TRBD2 (5 bases). Germline-derived CDR1 and CDR2 are LGHNA and YNFKEQ. V was pared by 0 bases and J by 7 bases, with 18 bases between. The CDR3 is 16 residues long. CDR3 sequence: CASSQDFAGPVGTQYF. The CDR3 DNA sequence: TGTGCCAGCAGCCAAGATTTCGCGGGCCCAGTTGGGACCCAGTACTTC.

The chain recombines TRBV6-5 with TRBJ1-1, with 10 nucleotides matching TRBD1. CDR1 and CDR2 (germline): MNHEY, SVGAGI. The CDR3 is 12 amino acids. V shed 6 bases and J 13 bases; nucleotides not matched to a gene: 8. The CDR3 DNA sequence: TGTGCCAGCAGCCGGGTTGGGACAGGGGATTTCTTT. The encoded protein is CASSRVGTGDFF.

The gene calls are TRBV9 and TRBJ1-2; TRBD1 might be the D (6 bases). V dropped 0 bases and J dropped 6 bases, with 15 bases sitting between them. The V gene's germline CDR1 is SGDLS and CDR2 YYNGEE. The CDR3 is 15 residues long. The CDR3 DNA is TGTGCCAGCAGCGTAGTATCCACAGGGATAGATGGCTACACCTTC. The encoded protein is CASSVVSTGIDGYTF.

J is TRBJ2-3 and V is TRBV6-5; tentative D call: TRBD2 (5 bases). V was cut by 6 bases and J by 3 bases, with 10 bases left in between. The CDR3 sequence is 13 residues long. The germline V gene encodes CDR1 MNHEY and CDR2 SVGAGI. CDR3 in amino acids: CASRPPGTDTQYF. CDR3 DNA: TGTGCCAGCAGACCTCCGGGGACAGATACGCAGTATTTT.

V is TRBV7-9 and J is TRBJ2-2; D unresolved. Germline V gene data show CDR1 as SEHNR and CDR2 as FQNEAQ (reference sequence). Trimming took off 0 bases at V and 2 bases at J, with 13 bases between the two ends. CDR3 length: 17 residues. CDR3 amino acids: CASSLASERSNTGELFF. CDR3 nucleotide sequence: TGTGCCAGCAGCTTAGCTTCAGAACGAAGTAACACCGGGGAGCTGTTTTTT.

The chain has TRBV2 and TRBJ2-7, with TRBD1 matching 7 bases. V lost 6 bases to trimming and J lost 6 bases; unmatched junction nucleotides: 11. This CDR3 has 14 amino acids. Germline lookup yields CDR1 SNHLY and CDR2 FYNNEI. Here the CDR3 reads CASRVDTTGPEQYF. The CDR3, as DNA: TGTGCCAGCAGGGTTGATACGACAGGGCCCGAGCAGTACTTC.

The chain employs TRBV12-5 and TRBJ2-5; tentative D call: TRBD1 (6 bases). CDR1 is LGHNT, CDR2 FRNRAP, per germline. The CDR3 is 15 amino acids. Trimming removed 1 base from V and 4 bases from J, with 13 bases in between. CDR3 coding DNA: TGTGCTAGTGGTTTGGGGTACAGGGTAGGAGAGACCCAGTACTTC. Protein product: CASGLGYRVGETQYF.

The gene calls are TRBV13 and TRBJ2-7; D not resolved. V was cut by 0 bases and J by 1 base, with 4 bases left in between. This CDR3 has 13 residues. The germline CDR1 and CDR2 sequences are PRHDT and FYEKMQ (reference sequence). CDR3 residues: CASSLGLSYEQYF. The CDR3 DNA sequence: TGTGCCAGCAGCTTAGGACTGTCCTACGAGCAGTACTTC.

This chain connects TRBV27 to TRBJ2-1, with TRBD1 identical over 7 bases. Germline V gene lookup returns CDR1 MNHEY and CDR2 SMNVEV (reference sequence). V lost 5 bases to trimming and J lost 0 bases; unmatched junction nucleotides: 4. The CDR3 consists of 15 residues. The CDR3 loop is CASSLRGSSYNEQFF. CDR3 nucleotides: TGTGCCAGCAGTCTCAGGGGGAGCTCCTACAATGAGCAGTTCTTC.

The chain recombines TRBV19 with TRBJ1-1, with 8 positions matching TRBD1. The CDR3 spans 15 residues. Germline CDR1 LNHDA, CDR2 SQIVND (reference sequence). The ends lost 6 bases at V and 4 bases at J; junction bases unmatched: 10. CDR3 coding DNA: TGTGCCAGTAGATATGTCGCAGGGGGCGTCACTGAAGCTTTCTTT. As protein: CASRYVAGGVTEAFF.

The chain links TRBV11-2 to TRBJ1-5; D may be TRBD1 (5 bases). The CDR3 loop spans 15 amino acids. V lost 3 bases and J 0 bases, leaving 9 bases between the germline ends. Germline V gene data show CDR1 as SGHAT and CDR2 as FQNNGV. CDR3 amino acids: CASSFGGYSNQPQHF. The CDR3 DNA sequence: TGTGCCAGCAGCTTTGGGGGGTATAGCAATCAGCCCCAGCATTTT. Drawing the rest from reference TRBV11-2 and TRBJ1-5, the complete variable domain is EAGVAQSPRYKIIEKRQSVAFWCNPISGHATLYWYQQILGQGPKLLIQFQNNGVVDDSQLPKDRFSAERLKGVDSTLKIQPAKLEDSAVYLCASSFGGYSNQPQHFGDGTRLSIL.

The J gene is TRBJ1-2, the V gene TRBV9; TRBD1 matches at 8 bases. Germline V gene sequence: CDR1 SGDLS, CDR2 YYNGEE. The CDR3 extends over 14 amino acids. The V gene end was trimmed by 4 bases and the J gene end by 8 bases; junction bases not matched to a gene: 10. CDR3 nucleotides: TGTGCCAGCAGCAGGAGCCAGGGGGCGGTAGGCTACACCTTC. Residues: CASSRSQGAVGYTF.

V is TRBV28 and J is TRBJ2-5, with 7 bases aligning to TRBD2. Germline assignment: CDR1 MDHEN and CDR2 SYDVKM. This CDR3 is 15 amino acids long. V lost 3 bases and J lost 5; bases outside the gene matches: 9. The CDR3: CASSFLAGVAETQYF. CDR3 DNA sequence: TGTGCCAGCAGTTTTCTGGCGGGAGTAGCCGAGACCCAGTACTTC.

CDR3 in DNA: TGTGCCAGCACCCGGCGGGGGGGAAGTGAAAAACTGTTTTTT. It specifies CASTRRGGSEKLFF. The V and J genes are TRBV13 and TRBJ1-4, with D possibly being TRBD1 (5 bases). CDR1 is PRHDT, CDR2 FYEKMQ, per germline (reference sequence). The CDR3 consists of 14 residues. Between the trimmed V and J ends, which lost 7 bases and 7 bases, there was a span of 16 bases.

The chain carries TRBV1 and TRBJ2-2; TRBD1 is the table's D call, not checked against the DNA. TRBV1 is classified as a pseudogene. This CDR3 is built from 15 residues. The CDR3 coding sequence is TGCACCAGCAGCCGCCGACAGGGTGAGGTCGGGGAGCTGTTTTTT. The encoded protein is CTSSRRQGEVGELFF.

This clone turned up a few times. The rearrangement uses TRBV14 and TRBJ2-7, with TRBD2 as a possible D gene (6 bases). V was cut by 8 bases and J by 4 bases, with 27 bases left in between. CDR1 and CDR2 from the germline V gene are SGHDN and FVKESK. This CDR3 is 17 amino acids long. DNA of the CDR3: TGTGCCAGCCTTACATGCCCCCCCCCAAGGAGGGAGTACGAGCAGTACTTC. Translated, it gives CASLTCPPPRREYEQYF.